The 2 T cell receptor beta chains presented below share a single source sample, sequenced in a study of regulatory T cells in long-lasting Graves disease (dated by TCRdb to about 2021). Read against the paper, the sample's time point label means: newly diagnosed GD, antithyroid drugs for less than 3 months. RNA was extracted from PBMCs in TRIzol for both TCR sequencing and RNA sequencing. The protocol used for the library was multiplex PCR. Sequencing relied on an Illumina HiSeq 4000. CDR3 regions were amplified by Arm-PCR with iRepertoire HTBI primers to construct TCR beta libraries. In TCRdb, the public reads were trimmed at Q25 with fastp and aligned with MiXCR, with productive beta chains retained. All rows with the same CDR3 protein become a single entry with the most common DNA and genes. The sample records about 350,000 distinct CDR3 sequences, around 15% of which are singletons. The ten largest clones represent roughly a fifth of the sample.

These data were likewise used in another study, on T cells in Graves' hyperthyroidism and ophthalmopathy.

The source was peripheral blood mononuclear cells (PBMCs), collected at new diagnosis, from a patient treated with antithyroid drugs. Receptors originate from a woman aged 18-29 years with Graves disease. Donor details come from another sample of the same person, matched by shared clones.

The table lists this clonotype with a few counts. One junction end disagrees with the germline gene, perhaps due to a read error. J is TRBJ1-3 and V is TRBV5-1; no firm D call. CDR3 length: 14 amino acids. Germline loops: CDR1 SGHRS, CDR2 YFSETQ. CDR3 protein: CASSLTTTTNTIYF. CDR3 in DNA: TGTGCCAGCAGCCTAACAACGACGACGAACACCATATATTTT. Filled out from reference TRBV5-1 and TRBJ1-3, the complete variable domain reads KAGVTQTPRYLIKTRGQQVTLSCSPISGHRSVSWYQQTPGQGLQFLFEYFSETQRNKGNFPGRFSGRQFSNSRSEMNVSTLELGDSALYLCASSLTTTTNTIYFGEGSWLTVV.

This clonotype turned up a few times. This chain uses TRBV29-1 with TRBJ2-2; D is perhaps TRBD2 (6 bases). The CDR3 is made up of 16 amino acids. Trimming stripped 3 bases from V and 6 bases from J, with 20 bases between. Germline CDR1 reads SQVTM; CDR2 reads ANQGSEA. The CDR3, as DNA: TGCAGCGTTGAGGGGGATGGGGGGATTTCGTCCGGGGAGCTGTTTTTT. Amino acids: CSVEGDGGISSGELFF.